This TCR beta chain was observed in a study of T cells after posttransplantation cyclophosphamide. Study-wide results and limits: Donor-recipient repertoire similarity was low at 1-2 months, rising over year one.

This clone was observed at least ten times. Its antigen is currently unknown. Germline values: CDR1 KGHSH, CDR2 LQKENI. The CDR3 has 17 amino acids. The V gene end was trimmed by 0 bases and the J gene end by 2 bases; junction bases not matched to a gene: 1. The repertoire was sequenced with immunoSEQ multiplex PCR; TCRdb's copy has only in-frame clones and lacks some. Sampling found over 25,000 clones, none seen once. The sequence was collected from a man aged 45-65 years in good health, CMV-negative, and a related stem cell transplant donor. The V call is TRBV18, the J call TRBJ2-7, with 16 bases identical to TRBD2. Sample: PBMCs. DNA of the CDR3: TGTGCCAGCTCACCACCCGGGACTAGCGGGAGGGCCTACGAGCAGTACTTC. Translating gives CASSPPGTSGRAYEQYF.